These 13 T cell receptor beta chains were all obtained from the same sample, sequenced in a study of cytomegalovirus exposure and HLA in healthy donors. Both 60 Vbeta primers and 13 Jbeta primers went into the PCR. TCRdb keeps only in-frame clones here, not all; method: immunoSEQ multiplex PCR. The sample contains tens of thousands of clones, over 70% of which appear only once. Material for sequencing was PBMCs. These receptors came from a girl aged 2 to 9 in good health and CMV-seropositive.

This rearrangement joins TRBV11-2 to TRBJ2-7; 10 bases line up with TRBD2. The CDR3 runs to 16 residues. Germline V gene sequence: CDR1 SGHAT, CDR2 FQNNGV. With 2 bases clipped from V and 4 bases from J, the junction kept 8 bases outside the gene matches. CDR3 DNA sequence: TGTGCCAGCAGCTTACACTCTAGCGGGAGTTCGTACGAGCAGTACTTC. This sequence encodes CASSLHSSGSSYEQYF.

This clone has more than one count but fewer than ten. CDR3 protein: CSVRPGANQETQYF. CDR3 DNA sequence: TGCAGCGTTCGGCCAGGGGCAAACCAAGAGACCCAGTACTTC. The J gene is TRBJ2-5, the V gene TRBV29-1; a weak D match, TRBD1 (6 bases). Per the germline V gene, CDR1 is SQVTM and CDR2 is ANQGSEA. This CDR3 is 14 amino acids long. The germline V and J ends were trimmed by 5 bases and 0 bases, with 13 bases remaining between them.

The rearrangement links TRBV10-2 to TRBJ1-1; 7 bases line up with TRBD1. The CDR3 is 12 residues long. V gave up 4 bases and J gave up 8 bases; unmatched junction bases: 4. Germline CDR1 is WSHSY and CDR2 is SAAADI. The CDR3 protein is CASSGLDREAFF. DNA for the CDR3: TGCGCCAGCAGTGGTCTGGACAGGGAAGCTTTCTTT.

This clone showed up just a few times. The chain joins TRBV11-2 to TRBJ2-7, with 7 positions matching TRBD2. This CDR3 region has 15 residues. J was trimmed by 6 bases and V by 3 bases; bases with no gene match: 11. The germline gives CDR1 SGHAT, CDR2 FQNNGV. Here the CDR3 reads CASSFSTGGLAEQYF. The CDR3 bases are TGTGCCAGCAGCTTTAGCACGGGAGGATTAGCCGAGCAGTACTTC.

This clone appeared a few times. The rearrangement links TRBV6-5 to TRBJ2-3; TRBD1 aligns across 7 bases. From germline, CDR1 is MNHEY and CDR2 SVGAGI. Germline trimming cut 5 bases from V and 5 bases from J; bases unmatched to any gene: 4. The CDR3 runs to 13 residues. CDR3 coding DNA: TGTGCCAGCAGTGACAGGGCATTAGATACGCAGTATTTT. This codes for CASSDRALDTQYF.

This chain connects TRBV6-1 to TRBJ2-5; 8 positions agree with TRBD2. Germline V lookup: CDR1 MNHNS, CDR2 SASEGT. This CDR3 spans 15 amino acids. V trimming: 2 bases; J trimming: 1 base; junction bases outside the gene matches: 3. CDR3 sequence (DNA): TGTGCCAGCAGTGAATTGGCGGGGGGCCAAGAGACCCAGTACTTC. Translating gives CASSELAGGQETQYF.

The chain uses TRBV29-1 and TRBJ2-2, with no clear D. V lost 4 bases to trimming and J lost 6 bases, with 9 bases between them. Germline CDR1 is SQVTM and CDR2 is ANQGSEA. There are 12 residues in the CDR3. Here the CDR3 DNA reads TGCAGCGTTGTACGAGGATCCGGGGAGCTGTTTTTT. Translating gives CSVVRGSGELFF.

This rearrangement joins TRBV10-3 to TRBJ2-1; 8 bases map to TRBD2. This CDR3 is built from 15 residues. The germline gives CDR1 ENHRY, CDR2 SYGVKD. V lost 5 bases, J lost 5 bases, and 8 bases stayed unmatched. DNA for the CDR3: TGTGCCATCAGTAACCGGGAGGGCCTTGACAATGAGCAGTTCTTC. Translation gives CAISNREGLDNEQFF.

The chain has TRBV28 and TRBJ1-1, with 9 bases aligning to TRBD1. Germline V gene lookup returns CDR1 MDHEN and CDR2 SYDVKM. This CDR3 has 15 amino acids. The V gene end was trimmed by 4 bases and the J gene end by 5 bases; junction bases not matched to a gene: 8. CDR3 coding DNA: TGTGCCAGCAGTTCGGGACAGGGAGTGGGGACTGAAGCTTTCTTT. It codes for CASSSGQGVGTEAFF.

J is TRBJ1-2 and V is TRBV14; 7 nucleotides match TRBD1. Germline trimming cut 2 bases from V and 4 bases from J; bases unmatched to any gene: 10. Germline CDR1 SGHDN, CDR2 FVKESK. The CDR3 is 16 residues long. CDR3 DNA: TGTGCCAGCAGCCAACGGCCCGTCCCAGGGGGCTATGGCTACACCTTC. Protein product: CASSQRPVPGGYGYTF.

This sequence joins TRBV28 and TRBJ2-1, with 11 nucleotides matching TRBD2. Losses at the gene ends were 8 bases for V and 8 bases for J; bases not matched to a gene: 17. There are 17 residues in the CDR3. Germline loops: CDR1 MDHEN, CDR2 SYDVKM. The CDR3 nucleotides are TGTGCCAGCCGACCGACTAGCGGGACCAAAATTTTCGATGAGCAGTTCTTC. Its protein product is CASRPTSGTKIFDEQFF.

The genes are TRBV4-1 and TRBJ2-3, with TRBD2 matching over 8 bases. The CDR3 consists of 16 residues. V was pared by 0 bases and J by 2 bases, with 4 bases of the junction left unmatched. Germline V gives CDR1 MGHRA, CDR2 YSYEKL. CDR3 nucleotide sequence: TGCGCCAGCAGCCAAGATGGTAGCGGGGCCACAGATACGCAGTATTTT. As protein: CASSQDGSGATDTQYF.

V and J are TRBV5-6 and TRBJ1-2; 7 nucleotides align to TRBD1. Losses at the gene ends were 4 bases for V and 5 bases for J; bases not matched to a gene: 8. Germline V CDR1 and CDR2: SGHDT, YYEEEE. The CDR3 length is 14 residues. CDR3 loop: CASSLRDRSYGYTF. The DNA of the CDR3 is TGTGCCAGCAGCCTAAGGGACAGATCTTATGGCTACACCTTC.